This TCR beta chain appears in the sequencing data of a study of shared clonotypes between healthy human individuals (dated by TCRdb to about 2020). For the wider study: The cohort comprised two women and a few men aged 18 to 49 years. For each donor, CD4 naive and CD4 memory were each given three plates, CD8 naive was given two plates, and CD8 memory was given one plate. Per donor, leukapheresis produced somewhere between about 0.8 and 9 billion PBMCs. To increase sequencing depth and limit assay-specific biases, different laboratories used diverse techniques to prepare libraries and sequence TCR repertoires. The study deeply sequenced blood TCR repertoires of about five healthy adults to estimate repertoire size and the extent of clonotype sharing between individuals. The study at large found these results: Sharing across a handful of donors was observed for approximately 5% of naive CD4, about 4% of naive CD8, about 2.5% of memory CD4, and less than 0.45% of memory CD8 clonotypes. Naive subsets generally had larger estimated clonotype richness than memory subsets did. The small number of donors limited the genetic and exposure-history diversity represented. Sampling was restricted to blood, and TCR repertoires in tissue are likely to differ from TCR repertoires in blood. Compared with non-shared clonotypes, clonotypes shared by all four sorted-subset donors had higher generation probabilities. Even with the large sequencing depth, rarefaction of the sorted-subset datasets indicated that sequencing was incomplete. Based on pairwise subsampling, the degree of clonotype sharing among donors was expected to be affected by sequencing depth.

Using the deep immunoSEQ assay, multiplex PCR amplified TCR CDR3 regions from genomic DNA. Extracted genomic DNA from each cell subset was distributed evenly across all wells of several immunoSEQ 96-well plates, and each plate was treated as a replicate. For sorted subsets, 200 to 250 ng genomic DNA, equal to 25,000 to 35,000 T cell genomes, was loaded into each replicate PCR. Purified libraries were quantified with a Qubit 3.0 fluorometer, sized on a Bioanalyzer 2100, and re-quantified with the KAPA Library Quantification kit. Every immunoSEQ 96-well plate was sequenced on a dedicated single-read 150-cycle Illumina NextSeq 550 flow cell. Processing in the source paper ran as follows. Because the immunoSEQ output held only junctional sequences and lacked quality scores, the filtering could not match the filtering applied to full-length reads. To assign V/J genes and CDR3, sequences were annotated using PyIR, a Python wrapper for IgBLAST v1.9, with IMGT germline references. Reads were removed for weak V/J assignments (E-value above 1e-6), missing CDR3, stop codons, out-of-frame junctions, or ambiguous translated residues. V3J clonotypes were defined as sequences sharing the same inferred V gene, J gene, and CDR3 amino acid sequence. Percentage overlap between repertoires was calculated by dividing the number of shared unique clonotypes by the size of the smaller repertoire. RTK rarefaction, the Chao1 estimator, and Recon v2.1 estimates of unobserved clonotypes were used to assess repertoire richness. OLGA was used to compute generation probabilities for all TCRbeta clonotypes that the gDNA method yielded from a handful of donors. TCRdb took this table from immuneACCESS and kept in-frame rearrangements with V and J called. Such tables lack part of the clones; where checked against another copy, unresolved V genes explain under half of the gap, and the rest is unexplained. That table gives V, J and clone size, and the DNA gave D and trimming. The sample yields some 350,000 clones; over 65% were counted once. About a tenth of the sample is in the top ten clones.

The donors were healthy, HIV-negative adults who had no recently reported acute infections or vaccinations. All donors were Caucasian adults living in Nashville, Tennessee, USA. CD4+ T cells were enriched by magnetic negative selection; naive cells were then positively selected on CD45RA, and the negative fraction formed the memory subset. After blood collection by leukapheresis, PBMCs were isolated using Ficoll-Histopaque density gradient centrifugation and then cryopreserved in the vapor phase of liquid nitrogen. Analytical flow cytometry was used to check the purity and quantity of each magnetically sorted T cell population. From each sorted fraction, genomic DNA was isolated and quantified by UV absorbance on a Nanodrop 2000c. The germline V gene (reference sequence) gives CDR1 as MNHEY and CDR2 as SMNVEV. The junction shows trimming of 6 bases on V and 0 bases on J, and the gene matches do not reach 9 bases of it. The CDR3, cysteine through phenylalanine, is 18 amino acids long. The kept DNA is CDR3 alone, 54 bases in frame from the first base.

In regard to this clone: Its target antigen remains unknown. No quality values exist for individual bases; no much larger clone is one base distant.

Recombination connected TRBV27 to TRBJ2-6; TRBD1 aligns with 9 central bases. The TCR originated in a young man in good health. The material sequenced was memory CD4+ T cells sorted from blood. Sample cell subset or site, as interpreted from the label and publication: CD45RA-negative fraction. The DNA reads TGTGCCAGCAGGGATCCGGGACAGGGTGGCTCTGGGGCCAACGTCCTGACTTTC. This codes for CASRDPGQGGSGANVLTF.